This T cell receptor beta chain derives from a study of T cells after yellow fever vaccination. About the study: For low cell numbers, libraries were made with SMART-Seq v4 Ultra Low Input.

TCRdb analysed the 5' RACE reads with MiXCR anew, one entry per CDR3 protein. The table has more than 120,000 distinct CDR3 sequences, over 7% seen once. Germline V CDR1 and CDR2: SGHRS, YFSETQ. The CDR3 runs 15 residues. The ends lost 5 bases at V and 0 bases at J; junction bases unmatched: 7. The material was CD4+ T cells sorted from PBMCs, obtained 5 days after the yellow fever booster vaccination. The chain couples TRBV5-1 to TRBJ2-7, with 8 bases identical to TRBD2. This TCR was recovered from a young man who received the YFV17D yellow fever vaccine. The CDR3 bases are TGCGCCAGCAGTTCGACTAGCGTCAGCTCCTACGAGCAGTACTTC. Protein sequence: CASSSTSVSSYEQYF.